Below are 23 T cell receptor beta chains sequenced from a single sample in a study of T cell repertoires in ileal Crohn's disease. Assay: immunoSEQ multiplex PCR; the TCRdb copy retains only in-frame clones and omits some. The sample consists of some 17,000 clones, 88% of them appearing once. Sequenced: ileal tissue. These TCRs come from an adult with Crohn's disease.

The chain couples TRBV18 to TRBJ2-5; D not resolved. V dropped 3 bases and J dropped 11 bases, with 16 bases sitting between them. The CDR3 totals 13 residues. Germline CDR1 reads KGHSH; CDR2 reads LQKENI. The DNA for the CDR3 is TGTGCCAGCTCACCGCCCCCTCCCCGAGAGCAGTACTTC. Protein: CASSPPPPREQYF.

The chain links TRBV9 to TRBJ1-4; D call uncertain. This CDR3 is 15 amino acids long. V shed 3 bases and J shed 0 bases, with 9 bases lying between them. Germline values: CDR1 SGDLS, CDR2 YYNGEE. CDR3 nucleotides: TGTGCCAGCAGCGCCGAGTCGACAACTAATGAAAAACTGTTTTTT. Residues: CASSAESTTNEKLFF.

The chain combines TRBV6-6 with TRBJ1-2; no clear D. CDR1 is MNHNY and CDR2 is SVGAGI in the germline V gene (reference sequence). Trimming left V 6 bases short and J 7 bases short, with 9 bases between. The CDR3 covers 11 residues. CDR3 nucleotide sequence: TGTGCCAGCAGAGACATGGCTGGCTACACCTTC. This sequence encodes CASRDMAGYTF.

The sample holds one count of this clone. The chain recombines TRBV7-9 with TRBJ1-2; 8 bases map to TRBD1. The CDR3 covers 16 residues. The V gene's germline CDR1 is SEHNR and CDR2 FQNEAQ (reference sequence). V shed 1 base and J 5 bases; nucleotides not matched to a gene: 9. CDR3 sequence reads: CASSLGSGGEGYGYTF. CDR3 in DNA: TGTGCCAGCAGCTTAGGGTCAGGGGGCGAGGGGTATGGCTACACCTTC.

This chain links TRBV7-9 with TRBJ2-5; D is ambiguous. CDR3 size: 14 residues. Trimming left V 8 bases short and J 0 bases short, with 13 bases between. The germline CDR1 and CDR2 sequences are SEHNR and FQNEAQ (reference sequence). The CDR3: CASAPNSYQETQYF. CDR3 nucleotides: TGTGCCAGCGCCCCGAACAGCTACCAAGAGACCCAGTACTTC.

V and J are TRBV5-4 and TRBJ1-2; the match to TRBD1 covers 10 bases. Germline V gene data show CDR1 as SGHNT and CDR2 as YYREEE (reference sequence). Germline trimming cut 4 bases from V and 3 bases from J; bases unmatched to any gene: 6. There are 15 residues in the CDR3. This CDR3 reads CASSHRDRGDYGYTF. The DNA of the CDR3 is TGTGCCAGCAGCCACCGGGACAGGGGTGACTATGGCTACACCTTC.

The chain combines TRBV7-8 with TRBJ2-7; the match to TRBD2 covers 14 bases. CDR3 length equals 16 residues. Germline V gene sequence: CDR1 SGHVS, CDR2 FQNEAQ. V lost 5 bases and J lost 4; bases outside the gene matches: 7. The CDR3 is CASSPLRTSGRYEQYF. DNA of the CDR3: TGTGCCAGCAGCCCCCTCCGGACTAGCGGGAGGTACGAGCAGTACTTC.

This chain connects TRBV5-1 to TRBJ2-1, with TRBD1 matching 10 bases. V shed 4 bases, J shed 4 bases, and the junction held 5 bases outside the gene matches. Per germline, CDR1 SGHRS and CDR2 YFSETQ. The CDR3 loop spans 15 amino acids. The CDR3 region has the DNA TGCGCCAGCAGCGCCGGGACAGGGGTTTACAATGAGCAGTTCTTC. This translates into CASSAGTGVYNEQFF.

The genes are TRBV7-6 and TRBJ1-1, with D uncertain. Germline lookup yields CDR1 SGHVS and CDR2 FNYEAQ. Trimming removed 1 base at V and 0 bases at J, with 9 bases between. This CDR3 is built from 15 residues. In nucleotides, the CDR3 is TGTGCCAGCAGCTTAGGCGCGGTAATGAACACTGAAGCTTTCTTT. This encodes CASSLGAVMNTEAFF.

CDR3 amino acids: CASSTAGQGWGNTEAFF. The CDR3 DNA follows: TGTGCCAGTAGTACCGCCGGACAGGGATGGGGGAACACTGAAGCTTTCTTT. This chain joins TRBV19 and TRBJ1-1; 8 positions match TRBD1. This CDR3 region has 17 residues. The junction had 11 bases not matched to a gene; V was cut back by 4 bases and J by 1 base. Germline CDR1 LNHDA, CDR2 SQIVND (reference sequence).

This clone has a single count. This chain uses TRBV5-1 with TRBJ2-7; 8 bases are a match to TRBD2. Trimming at V came to 3 bases and at J to 8 bases, leaving 16 bases not matched to a gene. The germline gives CDR1 SGHRS, CDR2 YFSETQ. The CDR3 is 16 amino acids. CDR3: CASSSTPTSVSGQQYF. The CDR3 bases are TGCGCCAGCAGCTCTACCCCGACTAGCGTCTCGGGTCAGCAGTACTTC.

V and J are TRBV9 and TRBJ1-4; tentative D call: TRBD1 (5 bases). V dropped 3 bases and J dropped 4 bases, with 16 bases sitting between them. This CDR3 has 16 amino acids. Per the germline V gene, CDR1 is SGDLS and CDR2 is YYNGEE. The CDR3 is CASSASPGRGNEKLFF. The CDR3 nucleotides are TGTGCCAGCAGCGCTTCCCCGGGGAGGGGTAATGAAAAACTGTTTTTT.

This rearrangement joins TRBV4-1 to TRBJ2-1, with TRBD2 matching 12 bases. The CDR3 spans 19 residues. From germline, CDR1 is MGHRA and CDR2 YSYEKL. V lost 0 bases and J lost 0; bases outside the gene matches: 6. This CDR3 is CASSQDRTSGKSSYNEQFF. The CDR3 nucleotides are TGCGCCAGCAGCCAAGATAGGACTAGCGGGAAGAGCTCCTACAATGAGCAGTTCTTC.

The chain uses TRBV28 and TRBJ1-1, with TRBD1 identical over 7 bases. Germline V gene lookup returns CDR1 MDHEN and CDR2 SYDVKM. CDR3 length: 13 amino acids. V dropped 2 bases and J dropped 8; count of bases not matched to a gene: 5. CDR3 in amino acids: CASSLMGQKEAFF. CDR3 nucleotide sequence: TGTGCCAGCAGTTTAATGGGACAGAAAGAAGCTTTCTTT. Looking up the rest from reference TRBV28 and TRBJ1-1 gives the full variable domain: DVKVTQSSRYLVKRTGEKVFLECVQDMDHENMFWYRQDPGLGLRLIYFSYDVKMKEKGDIPEGYSVSREKKERFSLILESASTNQTSMYLCASSLMGQKEAFFGQGTRLTVV.

This sequence joins TRBV7-2 and TRBJ2-3; D may be TRBD2 (5 bases). CDR1 and CDR2 (germline): SGHTA, FQGNSA. CDR3 length: 16 amino acids. V dropped 5 bases and J dropped 4 bases, with 19 bases sitting between them. CDR3 sequence reads: CASSPTLGWAADTQYF. CDR3 coding DNA: TGTGCCAGCAGCCCTACACTAGGGTGGGCTGCAGATACGCAGTATTTT.

V is TRBV19 and J is TRBJ2-4; 11 nucleotides align to TRBD1. V shed 5 bases, J shed 7 bases, and the junction held 7 bases outside the gene matches. The CDR3 spans 15 residues. Germline assignment: CDR1 LNHDA and CDR2 SQIVND (reference sequence). Here the CDR3 DNA reads TGTGCCAGTAGTGCATCCGGGACAGGGGGTAACATTCAGTACTTC. It codes for CASSASGTGGNIQYF.

Here the CDR3 reads CASSLTSGTDTQYF. The CDR3 DNA is TGTGCCAGCAGCTTAACTAGCGGCACAGATACGCAGTATTTT. The chain couples TRBV7-3 to TRBJ2-3, with D possibly TRBD2 on 5 matching bases. The CDR3 spans 14 residues. Looked up from germline, CDR1 is SGHTA and CDR2 is FQGTGA. V lost 0 bases, J lost 1 base, and 5 bases lay in between.

The rearrangement joins TRBV5-4 to TRBJ2-1; perhaps TRBD2 as D (6 bases). The CDR3 spans 15 residues. The V gene's germline CDR1 is SGHNT and CDR2 YYREEE (reference sequence). V lost 5 bases and J lost 5, with 17 bases in between. In DNA form, the CDR3 reads TGTGCCAGCAGTTCCCCCGGGAGAGGGGACAATGAGCAGTTCTTC. Translating it yields CASSSPGRGDNEQFF. Full variable domain (outside the CDR3, taken from reference TRBV5-4 and TRBJ2-1): ETGVTQSPTHLIKTRGQQVTLRCSSQSGHNTVSWYQQALGQGPQFIFQYYREEENGRGNFPPRFSGLQFPNYSSELNVNALELDDSALYLCASSSPGRGDNEQFFGPGTRLTVL.

On this clone: This sample also contains other DNA sequences that code for the same CDR3. This chain connects TRBV15 to TRBJ1-1, with unresolved D. Trimming stripped 5 bases from V and 1 base from J, with 8 bases between. Germline assignment: CDR1 LNHNV and CDR2 YYDKDF (reference sequence). The length of the CDR3 is 13 residues. CDR3 in DNA: TGTGCCACCAGCGCCTCTAGGAACACTGAAGCTTTCTTT. The encoded protein is CATSASRNTEAFF.

J is TRBJ2-5 and V is TRBV11-2; 10 nucleotides line up with TRBD2. Germline V CDR1 and CDR2: SGHAT, FQNNGV. Unmatched junction bases numbered 12, after V lost 7 bases and J lost 4 bases. The CDR3 is 16 residues long. The CDR3 bases are TGTGCCAGCACTCTTACTCTAGCGGGAGCGGGAGAGACCCAGTACTTC. Amino acids: CASTLTLAGAGETQYF. Drawing the rest from reference TRBV11-2 and TRBJ2-5, the complete variable domain is EAGVAQSPRYKIIEKRQSVAFWCNPISGHATLYWYQQILGQGPKLLIQFQNNGVVDDSQLPKDRFSAERLKGVDSTLKIQPAKLEDSAVYLCASTLTLAGAGETQYFGPGTRLLVL.

CDR3 loop: CASSYLPSGIYNEQFF. The CDR3 coding sequence is TGTGCCAGCAGTTACTTGCCTAGCGGGATTTACAATGAGCAGTTCTTC. This chain joins TRBV6-6 and TRBJ2-1; 9 nucleotides align to TRBD2. Germline V lookup: CDR1 MNHNY, CDR2 SVGAGI (reference sequence). V gave up 1 base and J gave up 4 bases; unmatched junction bases: 5. The CDR3 is 16 residues long.

The chain recombines TRBV5-1 with TRBJ2-7; 16 bases are shared with TRBD2. The germline gives CDR1 SGHRS, CDR2 YFSETQ. The ends lost 1 base at V and 5 bases at J; junction bases unmatched: 9. The CDR3 length is 18 residues. The CDR3 reads CASSLSMGTSGRGNEQYF. Here the CDR3 DNA reads TGCGCCAGCAGCTTGTCGATGGGGACTAGCGGGAGGGGCAACGAGCAGTACTTC.

The chain is built from TRBV25-1 and TRBJ1-1; 7 bases line up with TRBD1. V gave up 6 bases and J gave up 7 bases; unmatched junction bases: 11. There are 14 residues in the CDR3. Germline CDR1 is MGHDK and CDR2 is SYGVNS. The CDR3 sequence: CASSGPKNRGEAFF. DNA of the CDR3: TGTGCCAGCAGCGGCCCTAAAAACAGGGGTGAAGCTTTCTTT.